The T cell receptor beta chain described here comes from a study of cytomegalovirus exposure and HLA in healthy donors. The CDR3 is made up of 12 amino acids. V lost 0 bases, J lost 11 bases, and 10 bases lay in between. Germline V gives CDR1 MGHRA, CDR2 YSYEKL. The study, taken as a whole, reports: A later analysis found common viral pathogens apparently linked to several of the most significant clusters. Most of the TCR beta V segments (in an earlier analysis) were productive either about 87% or about 30% of the time. Later on, a genetic analysis was performed. It linked a missense variant in DCLRE1C with V- and J-gene trimming of TCR beta.

The PCR had 60 Vbeta and 13 Jbeta primers. Produced via immunoSEQ multiplex PCR; TCRdb's table is partial and in-frame only. The sample has approximately 100,000 clones, about 79% seen once. This clone occurred a few times. Its target is not known. The genes are TRBV4-1 and TRBJ1-1; no definite D call. The sequencing input was PBMCs. The origin of this receptor is a man aged 50 to 59 in good health and CMV-seropositive. CDR3 loop: CASSQEEGRAFF. The DNA for the CDR3 is TGCGCCAGCAGCCAAGAGGAGGGTCGTGCTTTCTTT.